This T cell receptor (beta chain) was obtained from a study of T-cell memory formation after mild COVID-19. Looking at the study overall: Each donor largely had its own TCR clusters.

MiXCR, run by TCRdb on the 5' RACE reads, gives a single entry per CDR3 protein. The sample contains 500,000 to 650,000 distinct CDR3 sequences, 20% to 25% of which appear only once. The ends were cut back, 2 bases at V and 8 bases at J, with 14 bases in the middle. The V gene's germline CDR1 is KGHDR and CDR2 SFDVKD. The CDR3 runs to 14 residues. The sample taken for sequencing was PBMCs or a T cell subset sorted from them (not recorded which). The V call is TRBV24-1, the J call TRBJ1-2, with a tentative D call TRBD1 (5 bases). This clonotype was obtained from an adult woman who had mild COVID-19 (a few samples of this study predate the infection). Cell type and time point are not known. CDR3 region: CATSDSQGARGYTF. The CDR3 coding sequence is TGTGCCACCAGTGATTCTCAGGGTGCTCGGGGCTACACCTTC.